The 26 T cell receptor beta chains in this list originate from one sample, sequenced in a study of T cells after yellow fever vaccination. One entry per CDR3 protein results from TCRdb running MiXCR on the 5' RACE reads. The sample contains 200,000 to 300,000 distinct CDR3 sequences, roughly 4% of which appear only once. The specimen comprised PBMCs, sampled 15 days after the yellow fever booster vaccination. These receptors were obtained from a man aged 18 to 30 who received the YFV17D yellow fever vaccine.

This clonotype was detected ten times or more. This chain links TRBV6-2 or TRBV6-3 with TRBJ2-2, with 7 bases lining up with TRBD1. The germline gives CDR1 MNHEY, CDR2 SVGEGT. Unmatched junction bases numbered 0, after V lost 2 bases and J lost 0 bases. The CDR3 is 15 amino acids. The DNA of the CDR3 is TGTGCCAGCAGTTACGGACAGGCGAACACCGGGGAGCTGTTTTTT. Protein: CASSYGQANTGELFF.

This clonotype showed up many times. This sequence joins TRBV5-1 and TRBJ1-2; 8 bases map to TRBD1. Germline V gives CDR1 SGHRS, CDR2 YFSETQ. CDR3 length: 14 amino acids. The ends lost 4 bases at V and 2 bases at J; junction bases unmatched: 4. The CDR3 is CASSPRTGNYGYTF. The CDR3 region has the DNA TGCGCCAGCAGCCCCCGGACAGGGAACTATGGCTACACCTTC.

This clonotype was counted many times. The chain joins TRBV3-1 to TRBJ2-3; TRBD1 is a possible D gene (6 bases). CDR1 LGHDT and CDR2 YNNKEL come from the germline V gene (reference sequence). V was trimmed by 3 bases and J by 2 bases, leaving 9 bases between them. There are 14 residues in the CDR3. This chain's CDR3 is CASSHRGATDTQYF. The CDR3 region has the DNA TGTGCCAGCAGCCACAGGGGCGCCACAGATACGCAGTATTTT.

This clonotype was picked up many times. The V and J genes are TRBV5-1 and TRBJ2-3; 8 bases map to TRBD1. Germline CDR1 reads SGHRS; CDR2 reads YFSETQ. This CDR3 spans 13 amino acids. J gave up 4 bases and V 4 bases, and 2 bases lay outside the gene matches. The CDR3 DNA reads TGCGCCAGCAGCCCGGGACAGGCAGATACGCAGTATTTT. Translation: CASSPGQADTQYF.

The table lists this clonotype with many counts. The chain combines TRBV29-1 with TRBJ2-2; D is undetermined. Trimming took off 4 bases at V and 1 base at J, with 7 bases between the two ends. Germline V gene data show CDR1 as SQVTM and CDR2 as ANQGSEA. CDR3 length equals 13 residues. CDR3 amino acids: CSVATENTGELFF. CDR3 nucleotide sequence: TGCAGCGTTGCAACTGAGAACACCGGGGAGCTGTTTTTT.

This clonotype has a count of ten or more. The rearrangement joins TRBV18 to TRBJ2-2, with a weak D call TRBD2 (6 bases). The CDR3 runs to 15 residues. Trimming stripped 2 bases from V and 3 bases from J, with 10 bases between. From germline, CDR1 is KGHSH and CDR2 LQKENI. The CDR3 bases are TGTGCCAGCTCACCATGGCGGGGAGACACCGGGGAGCTGTTTTTT. As protein: CASSPWRGDTGELFF.

In its sample, this clonotype was seen many times. The chain is built from TRBV6-6 and TRBJ2-7; D is unclear. This CDR3 comprises 14 residues. Per the germline V gene, CDR1 is MNHNY and CDR2 is SVGAGI (reference sequence). Trimming stripped 5 bases from V and 0 bases from J, with 11 bases between. The DNA of the CDR3 is TGTGCCAGCAGTCCTGGGTCAAGCTCCTACGAGCAGTACGTC. The encoded protein is CASSPGSSSYEQYV.

The chain couples TRBV12-3 or TRBV12-4 to TRBJ2-1; the D gene could be TRBD1 or TRBD2 (5 bases each). The CDR3 consists of 22 residues. Trimming left V 7 bases short and J 1 base short, with 35 bases between. CDR3 in amino acids: CASIFRSRGGLLLGTSYNEQFF. In DNA, the CDR3 is TGTGCCAGCATCTTTAGAAGTAGGGGTGGCCTACTCTTGGGGACGTCCTACAATGAGCAGTTCTTC.

This clonotype was recorded at least ten times. CDR3 DNA sequence: TGCGCCAGCAGCTTAAAGGACAGGGGGCAAAATTCACCCCTCCACTTT. Translation: CASSLKDRGQNSPLHF. The chain has TRBV5-1 and TRBJ1-6; 11 bases fit TRBD1. This CDR3 has 16 residues. V shed 2 bases, J shed 7 bases, and the junction held 5 bases outside the gene matches. Germline loops: CDR1 SGHRS, CDR2 YFSETQ. The whole variable domain, remainder taken from reference TRBV5-1 and TRBJ1-6, is KAGVTQTPRYLIKTRGQQVTLSCSPISGHRSVSWYQQTPGQGLQFLFEYFSETQRNKGNFPGRFSGRQFSNSRSEMNVSTLELGDSALYLCASSLKDRGQNSPLHFGNGTRLTVT.

This clonotype has ten or more counts. The chain uses TRBV20-1 and TRBJ2-3; 12 bases map to TRBD2. This CDR3 has 19 amino acids. V was clipped by 0 bases and J by 2 bases; unmatched bases: 12. Germline lookup yields CDR1 DFQATT and CDR2 SNEGSKA (reference sequence). This CDR3 reads CSARDLGTSGSPNTDTQYF. CDR3 nucleotide sequence: TGCAGTGCTAGAGATCTCGGGACTAGCGGGTCCCCCAACACAGATACGCAGTATTTT.

In this sample, this clonotype turned up many times. The V call is TRBV19, the J call TRBJ2-7; 12 bases are a match to TRBD1. CDR1 and CDR2 from the germline V gene are LNHDA and SQIVND (reference sequence). This CDR3 has 13 residues. Losses at the gene ends were 6 bases for V and 6 bases for J; bases not matched to a gene: 3. DNA of the CDR3: TGTGCCAGTAGGGGACAGGGGGCCGGCGAGCAGTACTTC. Its protein product is CASRGQGAGEQYF. Filled out from reference TRBV19 and TRBJ2-7, the complete variable domain reads DGGITQSPKYLFRKEGQNVTLSCEQNLNHDAMYWYRQDPGQGLRLIYYSQIVNDFQKGDIAEGYSVSREKKESFPLTVTSAQKNPTAFYLCASRGQGAGEQYFGPGTRLTVT.

In its sample, this clonotype was seen many times. The chain has TRBV29-1 and TRBJ2-3; TRBD2 matches 9 bases. Per germline, CDR1 SQVTM and CDR2 ANQGSEA. This CDR3 spans 17 amino acids. The V segment lost 8 bases and the J segment 0 bases; nucleotides outside the gene matches: 15. The CDR3 sequence: CSSQGSGGYLSTDTQYF. In DNA form, the CDR3 reads TGCAGCTCTCAAGGTAGCGGGGGCTACCTTAGCACAGATACGCAGTATTTT.

The CDR3 here is CASSLDEGEKLFF. The CDR3 DNA reads as TGTGCCAGCAGCTTGGACGAGGGGGAAAAACTGTTTTTT. V gene TRBV5-5 combines with J gene TRBJ1-4, with D tentatively TRBD1 (5 bases). The germline V and J ends were trimmed by 0 bases and 8 bases, with 8 bases remaining between them. The germline V gene encodes CDR1 SGHKS and CDR2 YYEKEE (reference sequence). The CDR3 is made up of 13 amino acids.

There are many counts of this clonotype. The chain links TRBV12-3 or TRBV12-4 to TRBJ2-1, with D perhaps TRBD2 (5 bases). V was pared by 5 bases and J by 5 bases, with 10 bases between. There are 13 residues in the CDR3. The CDR3 loop is CASSRRSDNEQFF. The CDR3 nucleotides are TGTGCCAGCAGTCGGAGGTCCGACAATGAGCAGTTCTTC.

This clonotype was detected ten times or more. This chain links TRBV7-2 with TRBJ1-5; tentatively, D is TRBD1 (5 bases). CDR1 SGHTA and CDR2 FQGNSA come from the germline V gene. There are 15 residues in the CDR3. V shed 3 bases and J shed 7 bases, with 16 bases lying between them. In nucleotides, the CDR3 is TGTGCCAGCAGCTTGCAGTGGGGATGGGACCAGCCCCAGCATTTT. This encodes CASSLQWGWDQPQHF.

This clonotype was counted at least ten times. This sequence joins TRBV18 and TRBJ1-5; possible D gene TRBD1, 5 bases. CDR1 and CDR2 (germline): KGHSH, LQKENI. The length of the CDR3 is 14 residues. Trimming cost V 3 bases and J 0 bases, with 6 bases left between them. The CDR3 reads CASSPQGSNQPQHF. Here the CDR3 DNA reads TGTGCCAGCTCACCCCAGGGTAGCAATCAGCCCCAGCATTTT.

In its sample, this clonotype was seen many times. The V and J genes are TRBV7-2 and TRBJ1-5; D ambiguous. The CDR3 sequence is 14 residues long. In germline, CDR1 is SGHTA, CDR2 FQGNSA. V was trimmed by 2 bases and J by 0 bases, leaving 5 bases between them. CDR3: CASSLQYSNQPQHF. The CDR3 nucleotides read TGTGCCAGCAGCTTACAGTATAGCAATCAGCCCCAGCATTTT.

This clonotype was detected many times. This chain joins TRBV27 and TRBJ2-1; 10 positions agree with TRBD2. There are 16 residues in the CDR3. The trim removed 5 bases at V and 9 bases at J, leaving 13 bases unmatched. In germline, CDR1 is MNHEY, CDR2 SMNVEV (reference sequence). CDR3 DNA sequence: TGTGCCAGCAGTGGCCCTTTTTTAAGCGGGGGGGGTGAGCAGTTCTTC. Its translation is CASSGPFLSGGGEQFF.

The chain carries TRBV24-1 and TRBJ1-2; D gene uncertain. This CDR3 spans 13 amino acids. With 2 bases removed from V and 7 bases from J, the gap between germline ends came to 10 bases. Germline V gene lookup returns CDR1 KGHDR and CDR2 SFDVKD. CDR3 sequence: CATSDYGGSGYTF. DNA of the CDR3: TGTGCCACCAGTGATTACGGCGGCTCTGGCTACACCTTC.

This clonotype was seen ten or more times. J is TRBJ2-1 and V is TRBV7-8; TRBD2 is a possible D gene (5 bases). The CDR3 covers 16 residues. The V and J ends lost 1 base and 0 bases respectively, with 10 bases between them. Looked up from germline, CDR1 is SGHVS and CDR2 is FQNEAQ. As DNA, the CDR3 is TGTGCCAGCAGCTTAGAGGACTTCCCCTCCTACAATGAGCAGTTCTTC. As protein: CASSLEDFPSYNEQFF.

There are many counts of this clonotype. This rearrangement joins TRBV20-1 to TRBJ2-7; perhaps D is TRBD1 or TRBD2 (6 bases each). The CDR3 sequence is 13 residues long. Germline V gene sequence: CDR1 DFQATT, CDR2 SNEGSKA (reference sequence). V lost 5 bases and J lost 3, with 14 bases in between. CDR3 region: CSASEGGNYEQYF. The CDR3 region has the DNA TGCAGTGCTTCAGAGGGGGGCAACTACGAGCAGTACTTC.

The gene calls are TRBV4-2 and TRBJ2-3; D call uncertain. CDR1 LGHNA and CDR2 YNFKEQ come from the germline V gene. V dropped 3 bases and J dropped 0 bases, with 7 bases sitting between them. This CDR3 has 14 amino acids. DNA of the CDR3: TGTGCCAGCAGCCAGGCCGCTAGCACAGATACGCAGTATTTT. Translated: CASSQAASTDTQYF.

Many counts were recorded for this clonotype. CDR3 amino acids: CASIRQGNTEAFF. For the CDR3, the DNA is TGTGCCAGCATACGGCAGGGTAACACTGAAGCTTTCTTT. The genes are TRBV27 and TRBJ1-1; possibly TRBD1 for D (5 bases). Germline CDR1 is MNHEY and CDR2 is SMNVEV (reference sequence). The V and J ends lost 7 bases and 2 bases respectively, with 11 bases between them. This CDR3 is built from 13 residues.

This clonotype was recorded at least ten times. The rearrangement joins TRBV29-1 to TRBJ2-5; D may be TRBD2 (6 bases). V lost 7 bases, J lost 1 base, and 10 bases lay in between. CDR3 length: 12 amino acids. Germline V gene data show CDR1 as SQVTM and CDR2 as ANQGSEA. The CDR3 is CSGGGTQETQYF. Written as DNA, the CDR3 is TGCAGCGGTGGGGGGACCCAAGAGACCCAGTACTTC.

This clonotype was found a few times. The chain carries TRBV12-3 or TRBV12-4 and TRBJ2-6; D may be TRBD2 (5 bases). This CDR3 is 13 amino acids long. The V end was cut by 3 bases, the J end by 10 bases, with 10 bases between. The CDR3 reads CASSLTSGNVLTF. In nucleotides, the CDR3 is TGTGCCAGCAGTTTGACCTCGGGGAACGTCCTGACTTTC.

This clonotype occurred many times. The chain is built from TRBV6-2 or TRBV6-3 and TRBJ2-7; no firm D call. Germline V gene sequence: CDR1 MNHEY, CDR2 SVGEGT. This CDR3 contains 14 residues. V dropped 6 bases and J dropped 3 bases, with 15 bases sitting between them. CDR3 amino acids: CASSEPQNHYEQYV. The CDR3 region has the DNA TGTGCCAGCAGCGAACCGCAAAACCACTACGAGCAGTACGTC.